This entry lists 10 T cell receptor beta chains sequenced from one sample in a study of persistence of HIV-infected CD4 T cells. Their antigens are not known. Sequencing used immunoSEQ version 4 in survey mode. Libraries were prepared by immunoSEQ multiplex PCR; TCRdb keeps only in-frame clonotypes and omits some of them. This table holds roughly 60,000 clones, about four fifths found once. An overlapping HIV-1 Gag peptide pool stimulated these cells at 0.95 to 1 ug/peptide/mL. Memory cells lacking CD40L and CD69 with high CD45RO were sorted. The specimen comprised CD4+ T cells sorted from PBMCs after roughly 18-hour stimulation, sampled from a patient who received antiretroviral therapy. These receptors originate from an adult man with HIV who was CMV-seropositive.

The J gene is TRBJ2-1, the V gene TRBV7-3, with unresolved D. Germline V gene sequence: CDR1 SGHTA, CDR2 FQGTGA. V lost 2 bases to trimming and J lost 7 bases, with 9 bases between them. The CDR3 has 13 residues. The CDR3 DNA reads as TGTGCCAGCAGCTTAGGTGTAGAAAATGAGCAGTTCTTC. Translation gives CASSLGVENEQFF.

The chain combines TRBV7-9 with TRBJ2-7, with D possibly being TRBD1 or TRBD2 (5 bases each). The CDR3 is 13 amino acids. V was pared by 7 bases and J by 3 bases, with 13 bases between. The V gene's germline CDR1 is SEHNR and CDR2 FQNEAQ (reference sequence). CDR3 protein: CASNRDRDYEQYF. Here the CDR3 DNA reads TGTGCCAGCAACCGGGACCGAGACTACGAGCAGTACTTC.

This clone was found once. The gene calls are TRBV19 and TRBJ1-5, with no clear D. V was pared by 7 bases and J by 2 bases, with 15 bases between. CDR3 length: 15 amino acids. CDR1 LNHDA and CDR2 SQIVND come from the germline V gene (reference sequence). CDR3 region: CASTPTGGGNQPQHF. Written as DNA, the CDR3 is TGTGCCAGTACCCCGACGGGAGGTGGCAATCAGCCCCAGCATTTT.

V and J are TRBV2 and TRBJ1-5; D is unresolved. Germline V CDR1 and CDR2: SNHLY, FYNNEI. This CDR3 has 15 residues. Trimming shortened V by 3 bases and J by 0 bases, and 9 bases separated the two germline ends. The CDR3 DNA reads as TGTGCCAGCAGTGATAATCTTAATAGCAATCAGCCCCAGCATTTT. Its protein product is CASSDNLNSNQPQHF.

The rearrangement joins TRBV9 to TRBJ1-6, with 8 bases aligning to TRBD1. The CDR3 covers 14 residues. J lost 7 bases, V lost 4 bases, and 4 bases had no gene match. Germline lookup yields CDR1 SGDLS and CDR2 YYNGEE. The CDR3 spells CASSKQGVNSPLHF. DNA for the CDR3: TGTGCCAGCAGCAAACAGGGGGTGAATTCACCCCTCCACTTT. Full variable domain (rest looked up from reference TRBV9 and TRBJ1-6): DSGVTQTPKHLITATGQRVTLRCSPRSGDLSVYWYQQSLDQGLQFLIQYYNGEERAKGNILERFSAQQFPDLHSELNLSSLELGDSALYFCASSKQGVNSPLHFGNGTRLTVT.

The chain carries TRBV7-8 and TRBJ1-5; 9 bases line up with TRBD1. The CDR3 covers 17 residues. Unmatched junction bases numbered 9, after V lost 5 bases and J lost 1 base. Per germline, CDR1 SGHVS and CDR2 FQNEAQ. Here the CDR3 reads CASSTGQGKFSNQPQHF. For the CDR3, the DNA is TGTGCCAGCAGCACCGGACAGGGGAAGTTCAGCAATCAGCCCCAGCATTTT. Full variable domain (rest looked up from reference TRBV7-8 and TRBJ1-5): GAGVSQSPRYKVAKRGQDVALRCDPISGHVSLFWYQQALGQGPEFLTYFQNEAQLDKSGLPSDRFFAERPEGSVSTLKIQRTQQEDSAVYLCASSTGQGKFSNQPQHFGDGTRLSIL.

This chain joins TRBV19 and TRBJ2-5; D not certain. The CDR3 is 13 amino acids. Germline CDR1 reads LNHDA; CDR2 reads SQIVND (reference sequence). The germline V and J ends were trimmed by 3 bases and 5 bases, with 10 bases remaining between them. In DNA, the CDR3 is TGTGCCAGTAGTATGAGGCAGGCCGAGACCCAGTACTTC. This sequence encodes CASSMRQAETQYF.

The genes are TRBV2 and TRBJ1-6; D gene uncertain. The ends were cut back, 1 base at V and 10 bases at J, with 11 bases in the middle. Germline V lookup: CDR1 SNHLY, CDR2 FYNNEI. The CDR3 sequence is 14 residues long. Here the CDR3 DNA reads TGTGCCAGCAGTGAAGACAGACTAGGGTCACCCCTCCACTTT. Translating gives CASSEDRLGSPLHF.

The chain employs TRBV14 and TRBJ1-4; 10 bases agree with TRBD1. Germline CDR1 is SGHDN and CDR2 is FVKESK. V lost 4 bases, J lost 7 bases, and 9 bases stayed unmatched. The CDR3 spans 16 residues. The CDR3 sequence is CASSPISGTGVEKLFF. In DNA form, the CDR3 reads TGTGCCAGCAGCCCCATCTCCGGGACAGGGGTTGAAAAACTGTTTTTT.

Points on this clone: Different DNA sequences within this sample yield the same CDR3. The chain recombines TRBV6-5 with TRBJ1-1; D remains unclear. This CDR3 is 11 amino acids long. Per germline, CDR1 MNHEY and CDR2 SVGAGI. V was pared by 7 bases and J by 1 base, with 4 bases between. The CDR3: CASTSNTEAFF. CDR3 in DNA: TGTGCCAGCACTTCGAACACTGAAGCTTTCTTT.